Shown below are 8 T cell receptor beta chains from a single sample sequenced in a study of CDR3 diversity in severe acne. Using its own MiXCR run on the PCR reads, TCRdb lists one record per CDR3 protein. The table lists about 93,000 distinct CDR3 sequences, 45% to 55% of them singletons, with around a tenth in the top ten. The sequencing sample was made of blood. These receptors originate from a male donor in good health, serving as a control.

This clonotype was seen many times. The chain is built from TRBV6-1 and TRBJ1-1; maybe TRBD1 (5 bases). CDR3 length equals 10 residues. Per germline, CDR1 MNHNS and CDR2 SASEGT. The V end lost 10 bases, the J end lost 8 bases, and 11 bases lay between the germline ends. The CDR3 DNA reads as TGTGCCACACTATACAGGGAAGCTTTCTTT. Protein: CATLYREAFF.

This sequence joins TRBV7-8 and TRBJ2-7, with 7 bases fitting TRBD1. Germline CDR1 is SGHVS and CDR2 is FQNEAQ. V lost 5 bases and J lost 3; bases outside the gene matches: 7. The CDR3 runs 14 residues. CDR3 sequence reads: CASSPGQRFYEQYF. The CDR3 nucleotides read TGTGCCAGCAGCCCGGGACAGCGTTTCTACGAGCAGTACTTC.

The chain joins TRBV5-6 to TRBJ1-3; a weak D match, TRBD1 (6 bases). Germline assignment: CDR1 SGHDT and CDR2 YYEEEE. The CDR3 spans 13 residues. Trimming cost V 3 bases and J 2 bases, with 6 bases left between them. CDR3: CASSSGAGNTIYF. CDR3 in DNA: TGTGCCAGCAGCTCAGGGGCTGGAAACACCATATATTTT.

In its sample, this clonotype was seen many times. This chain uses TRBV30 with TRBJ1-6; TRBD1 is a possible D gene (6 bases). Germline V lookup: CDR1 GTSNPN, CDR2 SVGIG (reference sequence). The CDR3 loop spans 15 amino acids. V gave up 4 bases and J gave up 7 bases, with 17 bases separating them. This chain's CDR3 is CAWMGRGQRNSPLHF. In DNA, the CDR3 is TGTGCCTGGATGGGGCGGGGGCAACGGAATTCACCCCTCCACTTT.

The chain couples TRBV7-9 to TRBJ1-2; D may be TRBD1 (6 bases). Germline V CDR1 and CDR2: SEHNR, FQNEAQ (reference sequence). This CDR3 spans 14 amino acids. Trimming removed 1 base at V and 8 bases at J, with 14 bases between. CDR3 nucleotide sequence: TGTGCCAGCAGCTTAGATTTGTCCGACAGGGGCTACACCTTC. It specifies CASSLDLSDRGYTF.

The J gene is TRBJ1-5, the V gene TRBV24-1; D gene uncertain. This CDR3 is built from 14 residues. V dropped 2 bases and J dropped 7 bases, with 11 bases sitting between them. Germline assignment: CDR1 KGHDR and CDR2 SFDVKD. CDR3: CATSDSVAGQPQHF. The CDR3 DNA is TGTGCCACCAGTGATTCCGTGGCTGGGCAGCCCCAGCATTTT.

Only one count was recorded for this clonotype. The CDR3 DNA sequence: TGCGCCAGCAGCTTCGAAGGGGGCGGCGAGACCCAGTACTTC. Amino acids: CASSFEGGGETQYF. This chain uses TRBV5-1 with TRBJ2-5; 7 bases agree with TRBD1. The CDR3 contains 14 residues. The V and J ends lost 2 bases and 5 bases, in that order; junction bases with no gene match: 6. Germline lookup yields CDR1 SGHRS and CDR2 YFSETQ.

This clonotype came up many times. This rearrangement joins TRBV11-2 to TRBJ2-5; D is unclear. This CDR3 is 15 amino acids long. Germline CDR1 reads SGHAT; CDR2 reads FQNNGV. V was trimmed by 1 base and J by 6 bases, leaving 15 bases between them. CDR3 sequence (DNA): TGTGCCAGCAGCTTAGCCCCCACTGGCCAGAAGACCCAGTACTTC. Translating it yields CASSLAPTGQKTQYF.